The next 21 T cell receptor beta chains were all read from a single sample in a study of T cell responses to AZD1222 COVID-19 vaccine. The protocol was immunoSEQ multiplex PCR, while the TCRdb copy is restricted to in-frame clones and leaves out a portion. This sample carries about 60,000 clones, about 80% of them seen once, and the ten largest clones take less than 4.5%. This material consisted of peripheral blood, taken 28 days after the second AZD1222 dose. These receptor sequences come from an adult who received the AZD1222 COVID-19 vaccine.

This chain uses TRBV19 with TRBJ2-1, with TRBD2 matching over 12 bases. Trimming removed 5 bases from V and 10 bases from J; junction bases left unmatched: 9. From germline, CDR1 is LNHDA and CDR2 SQIVND (reference sequence). CDR3 length: 15 residues. CDR3 loop: CASSETSGGSWEQFF. CDR3 nucleotides: TGTGCCAGTAGTGAGACTAGCGGGGGATCGTGGGAGCAGTTCTTC. The variable domain in full, completed from reference TRBV19 and TRBJ2-1, reads DGGITQSPKYLFRKEGQNVTLSCEQNLNHDAMYWYRQDPGQGLRLIYYSQIVNDFQKGDIAEGYSVSREKKESFPLTVTSAQKNPTAFYLCASSETSGGSWEQFFGPGTRLTVL.

The rearrangement uses TRBV2 and TRBJ1-2, with 8 bases that match TRBD1. Germline assignment: CDR1 SNHLY and CDR2 FYNNEI. CDR3 size: 14 residues. V lost 1 base, J lost 2 bases, and 0 bases stayed unmatched. Here the CDR3 DNA reads TGTGCCAGCAGTGAAGACAGGGGGAACTATGGCTACACCTTC. It codes for CASSEDRGNYGYTF.

The CDR3 is CASKSAGSEKLFF. The CDR3 nucleotides are TGTGCCAGCAAGTCAGCAGGCTCTGAAAAACTGTTTTTT. The chain carries TRBV28 and TRBJ1-4; D not certain. V shed 7 bases and J shed 7 bases, with 13 bases lying between them. Per the germline V gene, CDR1 is MDHEN and CDR2 is SYDVKM. The CDR3 has 13 residues. Full variable domain (rest looked up from reference TRBV28 and TRBJ1-4): DVKVTQSSRYLVKRTGEKVFLECVQDMDHENMFWYRQDPGLGLRLIYFSYDVKMKEKGDIPEGYSVSREKKERFSLILESASTNQTSMYLCASKSAGSEKLFFGSGTQLSVL.

The CDR3 reads CATSRDRVDASGGLDTQYF. In nucleotides, the CDR3 is TGTGCCACCAGCAGAGATCGAGTCGACGCTAGCGGGGGTTTAGATACGCAGTATTTT. V gene TRBV15 combines with J gene TRBJ2-3, with 10 bases identical to TRBD2. The CDR3 spans 19 residues. Germline CDR1 is LNHNV and CDR2 is YYDKDF (reference sequence). The trim removed 0 bases at V and 5 bases at J, leaving 14 bases unmatched.

This clone was seen more than once but under ten times. The V and J genes are TRBV25-1 and TRBJ1-6; 8 bases map to TRBD1. The CDR3 is made up of 14 amino acids. Germline V gives CDR1 MGHDK, CDR2 SYGVNS. Trimming at V came to 7 bases and at J to 5 bases, leaving 4 bases not matched to a gene. The CDR3 DNA reads as TGTGCCAGCACCCAGGGGGCACATAATTCACCCCTCCACTTT. This sequence encodes CASTQGAHNSPLHF.

The V call is TRBV7-8, the J call TRBJ1-1; 8 bases map to TRBD1. The CDR3 spans 14 residues. The J segment lost 0 bases and the V segment lost 5 bases, leaving 2 bases of the junction unmatched. Germline V gives CDR1 SGHVS, CDR2 FQNEAQ. CDR3 bases: TGTGCCAGCAGCAGGGGACAGGTGAACACTGAAGCTTTCTTT. This gives the protein CASSRGQVNTEAFF.

This clone appeared a few times. This chain uses TRBV7-2 with TRBJ1-1; no firm D call. V gave up 7 bases and J gave up 6 bases, with 12 bases separating them. The CDR3 covers 12 residues. Looked up from germline, CDR1 is SGHTA and CDR2 is FQGNSA. The CDR3 DNA sequence: TGTGCCAGCACCCTTCGAGGTTCTGAAGCTTTCTTT. It translates to CASTLRGSEAFF.

CDR3 nucleotide sequence: TGTGCCAGCAGTCTCCAGGGACTGAGAGCTTTCTTT. Its translation: CASSLQGLRAFF. This chain joins TRBV14 and TRBJ1-1, with D perhaps matching TRBD1 (5 bases). The V end lost 6 bases, the J end lost 10 bases, and 15 bases lay between the germline ends. CDR1 is SGHDN and CDR2 is FVKESK in the germline V gene. The CDR3 contains 12 residues. Together with reference TRBV14 and TRBJ1-1, the CDR3 gives the full variable domain: EAGVTQFPSHSVIEKGQTVTLRCDPISGHDNLYWYRRVMGKEIKFLLHFVKESKQDESGMPNNRFLAERTGGTYSTLKVQPAELEDSGVYFCASSLQGLRAFFGQGTRLTVV.

V usage is TRBV24-1 and J usage is TRBJ2-2; D gene ambiguous. Trimming pared 6 bases from V and 2 bases from J, leaving 12 bases between. The CDR3 runs 15 residues. Germline loops: CDR1 KGHDR, CDR2 SFDVKD. In nucleotides, the CDR3 is TGTGCCACCAGTCTCGCCCAGGATAACACCGGGGAGCTGTTTTTT. It codes for CATSLAQDNTGELFF.

The chain couples TRBV6-5 to TRBJ2-5; no definite D call. The CDR3 loop spans 15 amino acids. Germline CDR1 is MNHEY and CDR2 is SVGAGI. The V end was cut by 5 bases, the J end by 1 base, with 14 bases between. The CDR3 region is CASSISGRLQETQYF. As DNA, the CDR3 is TGTGCCAGCAGTATCAGTGGGCGGCTCCAAGAGACCCAGTACTTC.

As DNA, the CDR3 is TGTGCCAGCAGTTTAAATTCGCAGGGAAAGCTGTTTTTT. It translates to CASSLNSQGKLFF. This rearrangement joins TRBV12-3 or TRBV12-4 to TRBJ2-2, with D perhaps matching TRBD1 (5 bases). V was clipped by 2 bases and J by 12 bases, with 13 bases between them. CDR3 length equals 13 residues.

This clone was seen just once. The CDR3 DNA sequence: TGTGCCAGCAGTTCCTATGGGCAGTCGAGCAATCAGCCCCAGCATTTT. Its translation is CASSSYGQSSNQPQHF. V is TRBV28 and J is TRBJ1-5; D ambiguous. CDR1 is MDHEN, CDR2 SYDVKM, per germline. The V gene lost 4 bases and the J gene lost 1 base, with 14 bases spanning the gap. The CDR3 runs 16 residues. Based on the CDR3 plus reference TRBV28 and TRBJ1-5, the full variable domain is DVKVTQSSRYLVKRTGEKVFLECVQDMDHENMFWYRQDPGLGLRLIYFSYDVKMKEKGDIPEGYSVSREKKERFSLILESASTNQTSMYLCASSSYGQSSNQPQHFGDGTRLSIL.

DNA of the CDR3: TGTGCCAGCAGCCAAAGGAAAGGGGATATCTATGGCTACACCTTC. Encoded protein: CASSQRKGDIYGYTF. V and J are TRBV4-2 and TRBJ1-2; possible D gene TRBD1, 5 bases. Trimming stripped 2 bases from V and 4 bases from J, with 14 bases between. CDR1 LGHNA and CDR2 YNFKEQ come from the germline V gene. There are 15 residues in the CDR3.

The chain couples TRBV5-6 to TRBJ2-3; D might be TRBD2 (6 bases). Germline assignment: CDR1 SGHDT and CDR2 YYEEEE. Trimming shortened V by 1 base and J by 8 bases, and 14 bases separated the two germline ends. The CDR3 runs 14 residues. The CDR3 nucleotides are TGTGCCAGCAGCTTGATAACCTGGGGGGTTACGCAGTATTTT. This gives the protein CASSLITWGVTQYF.

This clone was picked up a small number of times. In the same sample, other DNA sequences code for this CDR3. The chain is built from TRBV11-2 and TRBJ1-3; D is perhaps TRBD1 (6 bases). The CDR3 spans 15 residues. V dropped 3 bases and J dropped 1 base, with 10 bases sitting between them. Germline V gene lookup returns CDR1 SGHAT and CDR2 FQNNGV. CDR3 nucleotides: TGTGCCAGCAGCTTTCGGGGGCTTTCTGGAAACACCATATATTTT. The encoded protein is CASSFRGLSGNTIYF.

This clone was detected only a few times. This chain joins TRBV18 and TRBJ1-6, with D hard to call. Trimming took 6 bases from V and 8 from J, leaving 17 bases between them. Germline CDR1 is KGHSH and CDR2 is LQKENI. The CDR3 length is 15 residues. CDR3 residues: CASSLEGSRDSPLHF. Here the CDR3 DNA reads TGTGCCAGCTCGCTAGAAGGGAGTCGGGATTCACCCCTCCACTTT.

V and J are TRBV6-1 and TRBJ2-2, with a possible D match to TRBD1 (5 bases). Germline V gene sequence: CDR1 MNHNS, CDR2 SASEGT. V was trimmed by 2 bases and J by 3 bases, leaving 13 bases between them. The CDR3 contains 16 residues. This CDR3 is CASSELSGFDTGELFF. In DNA form, the CDR3 reads TGTGCCAGCAGTGAATTGTCAGGGTTTGACACCGGGGAGCTGTTTTTT.

The chain uses TRBV9 and TRBJ2-5; TRBD1 or TRBD2 may be the D gene (6 bases each). CDR1 and CDR2 from the germline V gene are SGDLS and YYNGEE. V was cut by 4 bases and J by 5 bases, with 12 bases left in between. The CDR3 extends over 13 amino acids. DNA for the CDR3: TGTGCCAGCAGCAGAGGGGGGAGTGAGACCCAGTACTTC. Translated: CASSRGGSETQYF.

The gene calls are TRBV6-5 and TRBJ1-6; D is ambiguous. This CDR3 is 12 amino acids long. Trimming stripped 6 bases from V and 7 bases from J, with 7 bases between. Per germline, CDR1 MNHEY and CDR2 SVGAGI. In DNA form, the CDR3 reads TGTGCCAGCAGGGGGAGCAATTCACCCCTCCACTTT. Amino acids: CASRGSNSPLHF.

This chain links TRBV28 with TRBJ2-3; D is perhaps TRBD1 (6 bases). The CDR3 length is 14 residues. The ends were cut back, 3 bases at V and 1 base at J, with 8 bases in the middle. Germline V lookup: CDR1 MDHEN, CDR2 SYDVKM. The CDR3 region is CASSFRTGTDTQYF. Written as DNA, the CDR3 is TGTGCCAGCAGTTTCAGGACAGGCACAGATACGCAGTATTTT.

CDR3 DNA sequence: TGTGCCACCAGTACCGGGACAGGGGTCCCTAATGAAAAACTGTTTTTT. This codes for CATSTGTGVPNEKLFF. V is TRBV24-1 and J is TRBJ1-4; 10 bases agree with TRBD1. V shed 6 bases, J shed 3 bases, and the junction held 6 bases outside the gene matches. This CDR3 has 16 amino acids. Germline assignment: CDR1 KGHDR and CDR2 SFDVKD.